The 27 T cell receptor beta chains listed next were all sequenced from one sample in a study of shared clonotypes between healthy human individuals. Sequencing was performed with immunoSEQ multiplex PCR; in TCRdb, only in-frame clones are kept and a portion is missing. The sample has roughly 300,000 clones; 73% are singletons. Sequencing input: memory CD4+ T cells sorted from blood. Subset here: CD45RA-negative fraction. The receptor source for this set is a man aged 25-45 years in good health.

V is TRBV11-2 and J is TRBJ2-1; D gene unclear. This CDR3 is built from 13 residues. V was pared by 7 bases and J by 6 bases, with 13 bases between. Germline values: CDR1 SGHAT, CDR2 FQNNGV. The DNA of the CDR3 is TGTGCCAGCAAGGCCGACGAGCGCAATGAGCAGTTCTTC. This gives the protein CASKADERNEQFF.

This chain links TRBV7-2 with TRBJ1-5; maybe TRBD1 (5 bases). The CDR3 spans 16 residues. The germline gives CDR1 SGHTA, CDR2 FQGNSA. Trimming left V 3 bases short and J 4 bases short, with 16 bases between. For the CDR3, the DNA is TGTGCCAGCAGCTTGGTACAGGAATCCCTGAATCAGCCCCAGCATTTT. It specifies CASSLVQESLNQPQHF.

The chain combines TRBV11-2 with TRBJ2-1; D possibly corresponds to TRBD2 (6 bases). The CDR3 extends over 15 amino acids. Germline V CDR1 and CDR2: SGHAT, FQNNGV. V was clipped by 5 bases and J by 4 bases, with 15 bases between them. CDR3 nucleotides: TGTGCCAGCAGCCAAGGGAGGTCGGGGTACAATGAGCAGTTCTTC. Its translation is CASSQGRSGYNEQFF. The whole variable domain, filled in from reference TRBV11-2 and TRBJ2-1, reads EAGVAQSPRYKIIEKRQSVAFWCNPISGHATLYWYQQILGQGPKLLIQFQNNGVVDDSQLPKDRFSAERLKGVDSTLKIQPAKLEDSAVYLCASSQGRSGYNEQFFGPGTRLTVL.

The V and J genes are TRBV18 and TRBJ1-5; D unclear. Germline V gene sequence: CDR1 KGHSH, CDR2 LQKENI. This CDR3 has 12 amino acids. Trimming shortened V by 3 bases and J by 0 bases, and 0 bases separated the two germline ends. In DNA, the CDR3 is TGTGCCAGCTCACCTAGCAATCAGCCCCAGCATTTT. It codes for CASSPSNQPQHF.

This chain connects TRBV29-1 to TRBJ2-7; D unclear. CDR1 is SQVTM, CDR2 ANQGSEA, per germline. Trimming left V 5 bases short and J 0 bases short, with 8 bases between. The CDR3 contains 12 residues. For the CDR3, the DNA is TGCAGCGTTATAAAGAGCTCCTACGAGCAGTACTTC. Translated: CSVIKSSYEQYF.

The rearrangement joins TRBV6-5 to TRBJ2-7; D is undetermined. This CDR3 has 14 residues. The germline CDR1 and CDR2 sequences are MNHEY and SVGAGI. V lost 5 bases and J lost 3, with 14 bases in between. CDR3 coding DNA: TGTGCCAGCAGTCAAACACACGACGGCTACGAGCAGTACTTC. Protein product: CASSQTHDGYEQYF.

This clone has at least ten counts. V usage is TRBV5-1 and J usage is TRBJ2-3; D is possibly TRBD2 (5 bases). The germline gives CDR1 SGHRS, CDR2 YFSETQ. The CDR3 has 13 amino acids. Trimming cost V 4 bases and J 6 bases, with 12 bases left between them. In DNA, the CDR3 is TGCGCCAGCAGCCGAGGACTGCGTGATACGCAGTATTTT. It codes for CASSRGLRDTQYF.

This chain uses TRBV29-1 with TRBJ1-1; TRBD1 agrees at 7 bases. Trimming removed 7 bases from V and 10 bases from J; junction bases left unmatched: 15. Germline CDR1 and CDR2: SQVTM and ANQGSEA. The CDR3 is made up of 13 amino acids. The CDR3: CSAQYRGAGGAFF. The CDR3 region has the DNA TGCAGCGCCCAATACCGGGGGGCAGGGGGAGCTTTCTTT.

V is TRBV18 and J is TRBJ2-3; the D gene is possibly TRBD2 (5 bases). Trimming cost V 5 bases and J 0 bases, with 12 bases left between them. CDR1 is KGHSH, CDR2 LQKENI, per germline. This CDR3 spans 15 amino acids. CDR3: CASSGREQSTDTQYF. DNA for the CDR3: TGTGCCAGCTCAGGACGGGAACAGAGCACAGATACGCAGTATTTT.

There are a few counts of this clone. The V call is TRBV4-2, the J call TRBJ1-5; maybe TRBD1 (6 bases). The CDR3 contains 17 residues. V lost 3 bases and J 2 bases, leaving 17 bases between the germline ends. Germline loops: CDR1 LGHNA, CDR2 YNFKEQ. The CDR3, as DNA: TGTGCCAGCAGCCACCGCAGACCGGGACACGGCAATCAGCCCCAGCATTTT. Encoded protein: CASSHRRPGHGNQPQHF.

This chain joins TRBV2 and TRBJ1-1; a possible D gene is TRBD1 (5 bases). This CDR3 has 13 amino acids. Trimming removed 9 bases from V and 0 bases from J, with 11 bases in between. Germline V gives CDR1 SNHLY, CDR2 FYNNEI. CDR3 DNA sequence: TGTGCCAGAAGTTTACAGGTGAACACTGAAGCTTTCTTT. This gives the protein CARSLQVNTEAFF.

This clone turned up a few times. This chain links TRBV6-6 with TRBJ1-3; D gene ambiguous. V lost 2 bases and J 0 bases, leaving 8 bases between the germline ends. The CDR3 has 15 residues. Looked up from germline, CDR1 is MNHNY and CDR2 is SVGAGI (reference sequence). In DNA, the CDR3 is TGTGCCAGCAGTTACGATGCCTCCTCTGGAAACACCATATATTTT. Protein product: CASSYDASSGNTIYF.

The rearrangement links TRBV5-1 to TRBJ2-7, with 7 bases fitting TRBD1. The V segment lost 5 bases and the J segment 2 bases; nucleotides outside the gene matches: 7. The CDR3 contains 14 residues. CDR1 is SGHRS and CDR2 is YFSETQ in the germline V gene. CDR3 sequence reads: CASRTGTAAYEQYF. The DNA for the CDR3 is TGCGCCAGCAGAACCGGGACAGCAGCCTACGAGCAGTACTTC.

The J gene is TRBJ2-1, the V gene TRBV7-9; possibly TRBD2 for D (5 bases). The CDR3 is 18 amino acids. Germline V lookup: CDR1 SEHNR, CDR2 FQNEAQ (reference sequence). V was cut by 0 bases and J by 0 bases, with 15 bases left in between. DNA of the CDR3: TGTGCCAGCAGCTTAGCTGGGCGGCGGGCAGACTCCTACAATGAGCAGTTCTTC. It encodes CASSLAGRRADSYNEQFF. The full variable domain, rest sourced from reference TRBV7-9 and TRBJ2-1, is DTGVSQNPRHKITKRGQNVTFRCDPISEHNRLYWYRQTLGQGPEFLTYFQNEAQLEKSRLLSDRFSAERPKGSFSTLEIQRTEQGDSAMYLCASSLAGRRADSYNEQFFGPGTRLTVL.

This chain joins TRBV5-1 and TRBJ2-6; D is perhaps TRBD1 or TRBD2 (5 bases each). The germline V and J ends were trimmed by 4 bases and 3 bases, with 20 bases remaining between them. The CDR3 is made up of 18 amino acids. CDR1 is SGHRS, CDR2 YFSETQ, per germline. CDR3 DNA: TGCGCCAGCAGCCCATCCTATCGAGGGGCAGGTGGGGCCAACGTCCTGACTTTC. Amino acid sequence: CASSPSYRGAGGANVLTF.

This clone was counted a single time. The chain carries TRBV7-9 and TRBJ1-1, with 10 bases identical to TRBD1. This CDR3 has 15 amino acids. The germline gives CDR1 SEHNR, CDR2 FQNEAQ (reference sequence). Trimming took 5 bases from V and 5 from J; bases not matched to a gene: 8. CDR3 amino acids: CASSTLTGGFTEAFF. Written as DNA, the CDR3 is TGTGCCAGCAGCACCTTGACAGGGGGCTTTACTGAAGCTTTCTTT.

The chain joins TRBV6-1 to TRBJ2-1; D is ambiguous. The ends were cut back, 6 bases at V and 0 bases at J, with 9 bases in the middle. The CDR3 is made up of 14 amino acids. Germline loops: CDR1 MNHNS, CDR2 SASEGT. CDR3 sequence: CASRRMSSYNEQFF. CDR3 DNA sequence: TGTGCCAGCAGGAGGATGAGCTCCTACAATGAGCAGTTCTTC.

The chain is built from TRBV2 and TRBJ2-1; the match to TRBD2 covers 7 bases. Trimming cost V 8 bases and J 7 bases; bases outside gene matches: 8. CDR1 is SNHLY and CDR2 is FYNNEI in the germline V gene. The CDR3 spans 13 residues. The CDR3 DNA is TGTGCCAGCTCCCCCGTTAGCGGGAATGAGCAGTTCTTC. Translation gives CASSPVSGNEQFF.

The V gene is TRBV18, the J gene TRBJ2-7; no clear D gene. Looked up from germline, CDR1 is KGHSH and CDR2 is LQKENI. V lost 5 bases and J lost 3, with 11 bases in between. The CDR3 length is 13 residues. The CDR3 loop is CASSEATYYEQYF. CDR3 nucleotide sequence: TGTGCCAGCTCAGAAGCTACCTACTACGAGCAGTACTTC.

The chain carries TRBV7-9 and TRBJ2-7; D gene ambiguous. Germline CDR1 SEHNR, CDR2 FQNEAQ (reference sequence). The CDR3 is 12 amino acids. The V end lost 3 bases, the J end lost 3 bases, and 6 bases lay between the germline ends. The CDR3 region is CASSFLLYEQYF. The DNA of the CDR3 is TGTGCCAGCAGCTTTCTTCTCTACGAGCAGTACTTC. Using reference TRBV7-9 and TRBJ2-7 for the parts outside the CDR3, the full variable domain is DTGVSQNPRHKITKRGQNVTFRCDPISEHNRLYWYRQTLGQGPEFLTYFQNEAQLEKSRLLSDRFSAERPKGSFSTLEIQRTEQGDSAMYLCASSFLLYEQYFGPGTRLTVT.

This chain links TRBV5-6 with TRBJ2-7; no reliable D call. CDR1 is SGHDT, CDR2 YYEEEE, per germline. This CDR3 region has 14 residues. The V end was cut by 0 bases, the J end by 0 bases, with 7 bases between. The CDR3 sequence is CASSLETYSYEQYF. The CDR3, as DNA: TGTGCCAGCAGCTTGGAGACTTACTCCTACGAGCAGTACTTC.

V gene TRBV30 combines with J gene TRBJ1-2; no clear D gene. The CDR3 sequence is 13 residues long. Trimming removed 3 bases from V and 0 bases from J, with 8 bases in between. Germline-derived CDR1 and CDR2 are GTSNPN and SVGIG (reference sequence). CDR3 protein: CAWRGYSNYGYTF. CDR3 nucleotide sequence: TGTGCCTGGAGGGGTTACTCTAACTATGGCTACACCTTC. Full variable domain (outside the CDR3, taken from reference TRBV30 and TRBJ1-2): SQTIHQWPATLVQPVGSPLSLECTVEGTSNPNLYWYRQAAGRGLQLLFYSVGIGQISSEVPQNLSASRPQDRQFILSSKKLLLSDSGFYLCAWRGYSNYGYTFGSGTRLTVV.

V gene TRBV6-5 combines with J gene TRBJ1-2, with D tentatively TRBD1 (6 bases). This CDR3 spans 14 amino acids. V shed 6 bases and J shed 7 bases, with 18 bases lying between them. CDR1 is MNHEY and CDR2 is SVGAGI in the germline V gene. The CDR3 DNA follows: TGTGCCAGCAGACTACGACAGGAGAGTGGTGGCTACACCTTC. Translation gives CASRLRQESGGYTF.

V and J are TRBV5-4 and TRBJ2-3, with 7 nucleotides matching TRBD1. The CDR3 extends over 15 amino acids. Trimming cost V 4 bases and J 0 bases; bases outside gene matches: 5. The germline V gene encodes CDR1 SGHNT and CDR2 YYREEE (reference sequence). The chain's CDR3 is CASSRPQGSTDTQYF. CDR3 DNA: TGTGCCAGCAGCAGACCACAGGGGAGCACAGATACGCAGTATTTT.

This clone was counted between two and nine times. This chain's CDR3 is CASMAGSYNEQFF. CDR3 coding DNA: TGTGCCAGTATGGCGGGCTCCTACAATGAGCAGTTCTTC. The chain recombines TRBV19 with TRBJ2-1; tentatively, D is TRBD2 (5 bases). This CDR3 comprises 13 residues. Germline lookup yields CDR1 LNHDA and CDR2 SQIVND (reference sequence). Trimming took off 7 bases at V and 0 bases at J, with 7 bases between the two ends. The variable domain in full, completed from reference TRBV19 and TRBJ2-1, reads DGGITQSPKYLFRKEGQNVTLSCEQNLNHDAMYWYRQDPGQGLRLIYYSQIVNDFQKGDIAEGYSVSREKKESFPLTVTSAQKNPTAFYLCASMAGSYNEQFFGPGTRLTVL.

This chain joins TRBV29-1 and TRBJ2-2, with TRBD1 matching 7 bases. CDR3 size: 15 residues. Looked up from germline, CDR1 is SQVTM and CDR2 is ANQGSEA. Trimming cost V 4 bases and J 1 base; bases outside gene matches: 6. The CDR3 is CSVVLQGWNTGELFF. In DNA, the CDR3 is TGCAGCGTTGTCCTACAGGGGTGGAACACCGGGGAGCTGTTTTTT.

This clone has a single count. The chain combines TRBV11-2 with TRBJ2-3, with D perhaps being TRBD1 or TRBD2 (5 bases each). CDR3 length: 13 amino acids. CDR1 SGHAT and CDR2 FQNNGV come from the germline V gene. Trimming shortened V by 4 bases and J by 7 bases, and 12 bases separated the two germline ends. The DNA of the CDR3 is TGTGCCAGCAGCTCCCAGGGAGTAAATACGCAGTATTTT. Protein sequence: CASSSQGVNTQYF.